These 17 T cell receptor beta chains share one sample of origin, sequenced in a study of T-cell memory formation after mild COVID-19. In TCRdb, the 5' RACE reads were re-called with MiXCR into one record per CDR3 protein. The table lists 110,000 to 150,000 distinct CDR3 sequences, around 27% of them singletons. Sequenced input: PBMCs or a T cell subset sorted from them (not recorded which). All receptors derive from an adult woman who had mild COVID-19 (a few samples of this study predate the infection). Cell type and time point are not known.

This clonotype was recorded a few times. The chain uses TRBV28 and TRBJ2-1; D might be TRBD1 (6 bases). This CDR3 has 14 residues. V gave up 6 bases and J gave up 4 bases, with 13 bases separating them. The germline gives CDR1 MDHEN, CDR2 SYDVKM. DNA of the CDR3: TGTGCCAGCAGCTGGACAGAGGGGTACAATGAGCAGTTCTTC. This translates into CASSWTEGYNEQFF.

This clonotype turned up a few times. For the CDR3, the DNA is TGCAGCGTTGAAGAAGTGGGGGACAGGGGGTACGAGCAGTACTTC. Protein: CSVEEVGDRGYEQYF. This sequence joins TRBV29-1 and TRBJ2-7, with 11 bases that match TRBD1. The germline CDR1 and CDR2 sequences are SQVTM and ANQGSEA. Trimming removed 0 bases from V and 4 bases from J; junction bases left unmatched: 5. The CDR3 has 15 amino acids.

This sequence joins TRBV9 and TRBJ1-1; D gene uncertain. From germline, CDR1 is SGDLS and CDR2 YYNGEE. Trimming stripped 0 bases from V and 1 base from J, with 4 bases between. The CDR3 runs to 13 residues. The CDR3 sequence is CASSVVPNTEAFF. The CDR3 nucleotides are TGTGCCAGCAGCGTAGTCCCGAACACTGAAGCTTTCTTT.

The rearrangement joins TRBV7-2 to TRBJ1-2; possibly TRBD1 for D (6 bases). CDR1 is SGHTA, CDR2 FQGNSA, per germline. The ends were cut back, 5 bases at V and 0 bases at J, with 16 bases in the middle. The CDR3 is 16 amino acids. This CDR3 reads CASSEGQLFSNYGYTF. The CDR3 DNA sequence: TGTGCCAGCAGCGAAGGACAGCTTTTTTCTAACTATGGCTACACCTTC. Complete variable domain (other parts from reference TRBV7-2 and TRBJ1-2): GAGVSQSPSNKVTEKGKDVELRCDPISGHTALYWYRQSLGQGLEFLIYFQGNSAPDKSGLPSDRFSAERTGGSVSTLTIQRTQQEDSAVYLCASSEGQLFSNYGYTFGSGTRLTVV.

This sequence joins TRBV5-1 and TRBJ1-1, with D hard to call. There are 13 residues in the CDR3. Trimming left V 3 bases short and J 5 bases short, with 11 bases between. CDR1 and CDR2 from the germline V gene are SGHRS and YFSETQ. CDR3 DNA: TGCGCCAGCAGCTGGGATTTGGGGACTGAAGCTTTCTTT. Its protein is CASSWDLGTEAFF.

V and J are TRBV27 and TRBJ2-7; TRBD1 is a possible D gene (6 bases). This CDR3 has 19 residues. Germline loops: CDR1 MNHEY, CDR2 SMNVEV (reference sequence). The V and J ends lost 6 bases and 3 bases respectively, with 30 bases between them. Written as DNA, the CDR3 is TGTGCCAGCAGCTTTCCCGCCCCAGTCAACGGGACAAGGTTCTACGAGCAGTACTTC. Protein sequence: CASSFPAPVNGTRFYEQYF.

The gene calls are TRBV12-3 or TRBV12-4 and TRBJ1-5; 8 bases align to TRBD1. V was clipped by 5 bases and J by 2 bases; unmatched bases: 8. The CDR3 runs to 16 residues. In nucleotides, the CDR3 is TGTGCCAGCAGTCACCTGACAGGGGTAGGCAATCAGCCCCAGCATTTT. The encoded protein is CASSHLTGVGNQPQHF.

This clonotype was recorded only once. The chain employs TRBV5-1 and TRBJ1-3; D not resolved. Per the germline V gene, CDR1 is SGHRS and CDR2 is YFSETQ. This CDR3 contains 15 residues. The V and J ends lost 0 bases and 0 bases respectively, with 7 bases between them. This CDR3 reads CASSLDPGSGNTIYF. The CDR3 coding sequence is TGCGCCAGCAGCTTGGATCCCGGCTCTGGAAACACCATATATTTT.

The chain carries TRBV6-5 and TRBJ2-1; 7 bases align to TRBD2. Germline V lookup: CDR1 MNHEY, CDR2 SVGAGI. V was pared by 2 bases and J by 8 bases, with 9 bases of the junction left unmatched. The CDR3 contains 15 residues. In DNA, the CDR3 is TGTGCCAGCAGTTACGGGCGGGAGCCATCGGATGAGCAGTTCTTC. It codes for CASSYGREPSDEQFF.

This clonotype appeared a few times. The V and J genes are TRBV5-6 and TRBJ1-1; D is uncertain. Trimming took 0 bases from V and 2 from J, leaving 11 bases between them. Germline CDR1 and CDR2: SGHDT and YYEEEE. The CDR3 consists of 15 residues. CDR3 nucleotides: TGTGCCAGCAGCTTGGGCCAGGCGGTAAACACTGAAGCTTTCTTT. Amino acid sequence: CASSLGQAVNTEAFF.

The chain joins TRBV6-5 to TRBJ1-1; 9 nucleotides match TRBD1. Germline loops: CDR1 MNHEY, CDR2 SVGAGI. The CDR3 sequence is 14 residues long. V lost 6 bases to trimming and J lost 7 bases; unmatched junction nucleotides: 9. CDR3 amino acids: CASSPDRGMIEAFF. CDR3 DNA: TGTGCCAGCAGCCCGGACAGGGGTATGATTGAAGCTTTCTTT.

V is TRBV29-1 and J is TRBJ2-2; D ambiguous. Trimming stripped 0 bases from V and 0 bases from J, with 11 bases between. This CDR3 region has 16 residues. Germline V gene sequence: CDR1 SQVTM, CDR2 ANQGSEA. The CDR3 spells CSVEDPVRPNTGELFF. The DNA for the CDR3 is TGCAGCGTTGAAGATCCAGTCAGGCCGAACACCGGGGAGCTGTTTTTT.

This clonotype has just a few counts. This chain links TRBV30 with TRBJ1-1, with D possibly matching TRBD1 (5 bases). CDR1 and CDR2 from the germline V gene are GTSNPN and SVGIG (reference sequence). Trimming removed 5 bases from V and 7 bases from J, with 14 bases in between. The CDR3 loop spans 12 amino acids. This CDR3 reads CAWHRRDREAFF. The CDR3 coding sequence is TGTGCCTGGCACCGCAGGGACCGTGAAGCTTTCTTT. The full variable domain, its missing parts supplied by reference TRBV30 and TRBJ1-1, is SQTIHQWPATLVQPVGSPLSLECTVEGTSNPNLYWYRQAAGRGLQLLFYSVGIGQISSEVPQNLSASRPQDRQFILSSKKLLLSDSGFYLCAWHRRDREAFFGQGTRLTVV.

This clonotype has more than one count but fewer than ten. The rearrangement links TRBV24-1 to TRBJ2-1; no clear D. The length of the CDR3 is 14 residues. Germline V gene lookup returns CDR1 KGHDR and CDR2 SFDVKD. V was shortened by 5 bases and J by 5 bases, with 12 bases between the two germline ends. The CDR3 loop reads CATSVPGQDNEQFF. CDR3 nucleotide sequence: TGTGCCACCAGTGTTCCGGGTCAAGACAATGAGCAGTTCTTC.

The chain recombines TRBV5-1 with TRBJ2-1; the D gene could be TRBD1 or TRBD2 (5 bases each). The ends were cut back, 3 bases at V and 8 bases at J, with 24 bases in the middle. Germline V gene lookup returns CDR1 SGHRS and CDR2 YFSETQ. This CDR3 has 17 residues. CDR3 coding DNA: TGCGCCAGCAGCTATTATAACCAGGGAGCCTACAATGATGAGCAGTTCTTC. Protein: CASSYYNQGAYNDEQFF.

This clonotype came up a few times. The rearrangement joins TRBV13 to TRBJ2-7, with D unclear. This CDR3 contains 13 residues. In germline, CDR1 is PRHDT, CDR2 FYEKMQ (reference sequence). The germline V and J ends were trimmed by 6 bases and 1 base, with 10 bases remaining between them. The CDR3 DNA reads as TGTGCCAGCAGTCACAGTGATTCCTACGAGCAGTACTTC. It yields the protein CASSHSDSYEQYF.

The J gene is TRBJ2-7, the V gene TRBV6-5; D is perhaps TRBD2 (6 bases). V lost 6 bases and J lost 2, with 17 bases in between. Germline CDR1 MNHEY, CDR2 SVGAGI. The CDR3 sequence is 15 residues long. CDR3 bases: TGTGCCAGCAGCACCAAGGAGGACTACCCCTACGAGCAGTACTTC. Translation: CASSTKEDYPYEQYF.